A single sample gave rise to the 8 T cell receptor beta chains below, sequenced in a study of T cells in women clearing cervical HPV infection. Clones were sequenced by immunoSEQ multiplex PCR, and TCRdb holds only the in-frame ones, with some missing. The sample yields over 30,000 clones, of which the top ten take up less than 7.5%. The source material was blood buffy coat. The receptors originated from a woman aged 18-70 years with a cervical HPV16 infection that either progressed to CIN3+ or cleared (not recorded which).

CDR3 region: CASSLAQGATDTYTF. Partial CDR3 DNA: TGTGCCAGCAGCTTAGCCCAGGGGGCTACAGATACC. The genes are TRBV7-2 and TRBJ1-2, with 8 bases aligning to TRBD1. With the read ending 3 residues before the CDR3 end, the germline J gene is used to fill in that end. Looked up from germline, CDR1 is SGHTA and CDR2 is FQGNSA. The CDR3 sequence is 15 residues long.

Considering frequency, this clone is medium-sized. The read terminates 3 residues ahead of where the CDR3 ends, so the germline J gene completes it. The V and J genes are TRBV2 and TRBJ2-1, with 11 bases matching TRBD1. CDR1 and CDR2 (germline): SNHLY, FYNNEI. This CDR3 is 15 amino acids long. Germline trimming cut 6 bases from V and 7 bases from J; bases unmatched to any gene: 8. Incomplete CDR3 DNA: TGTGCCAGCAGCGAACCGGGACAGGGGGAGAATGAG. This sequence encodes CASSEPGQGENE. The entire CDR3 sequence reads CASSEPGQGENEQFF.

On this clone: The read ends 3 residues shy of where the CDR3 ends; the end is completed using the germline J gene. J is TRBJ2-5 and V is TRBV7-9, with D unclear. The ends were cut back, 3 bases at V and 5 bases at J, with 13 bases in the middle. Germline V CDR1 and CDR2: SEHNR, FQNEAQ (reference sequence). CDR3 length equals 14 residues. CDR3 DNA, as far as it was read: TGTGCCAGCAGCTTCGGCAGGCGAGGCGAGACC. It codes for CASSFGRRGET. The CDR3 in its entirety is CASSFGRRGETQYF. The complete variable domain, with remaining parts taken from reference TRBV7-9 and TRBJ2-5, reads DTGVSQNPRHKITKRGQNVTFRCDPISEHNRLYWYRQTLGQGPEFLTYFQNEAQLEKSRLLSDRFSAERPKGSFSTLEIQRTEQGDSAMYLCASSFGRRGETQYFGPGTRLLVL.

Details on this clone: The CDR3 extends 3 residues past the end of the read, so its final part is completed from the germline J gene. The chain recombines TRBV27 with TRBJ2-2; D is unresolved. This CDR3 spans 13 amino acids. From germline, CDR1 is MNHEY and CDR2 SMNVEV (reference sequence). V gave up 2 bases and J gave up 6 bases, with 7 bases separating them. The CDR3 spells CASSLGNAGELFF. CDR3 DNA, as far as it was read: TGTGCCAGCAGTTTAGGCAACGCCGGGGAG.

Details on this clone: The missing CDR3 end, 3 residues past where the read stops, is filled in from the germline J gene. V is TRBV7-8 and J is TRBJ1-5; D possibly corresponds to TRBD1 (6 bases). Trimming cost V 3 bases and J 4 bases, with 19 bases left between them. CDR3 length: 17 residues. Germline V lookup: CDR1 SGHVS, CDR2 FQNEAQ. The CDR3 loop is CASSFFAGVKGNQPQHF. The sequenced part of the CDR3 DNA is TGTGCCAGCAGCTTTTTTGCAGGGGTGAAAGGGAATCAGCCC.

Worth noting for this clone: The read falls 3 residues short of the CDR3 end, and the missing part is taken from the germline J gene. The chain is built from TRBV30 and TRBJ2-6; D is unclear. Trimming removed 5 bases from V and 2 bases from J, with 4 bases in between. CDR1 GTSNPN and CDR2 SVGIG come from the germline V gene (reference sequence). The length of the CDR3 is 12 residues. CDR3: CAWSPGANVLTF. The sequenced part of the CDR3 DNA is TGTGCCTGGTCTCCTGGGGCCAACGTC.

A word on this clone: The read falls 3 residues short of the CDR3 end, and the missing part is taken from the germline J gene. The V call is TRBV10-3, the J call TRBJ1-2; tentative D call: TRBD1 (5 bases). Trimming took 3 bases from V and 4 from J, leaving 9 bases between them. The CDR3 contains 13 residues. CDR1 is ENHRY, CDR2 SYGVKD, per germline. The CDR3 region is CAISDGAGYGYTF. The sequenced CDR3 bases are TGTGCCATCAGTGATGGGGCAGGCTATGGC.

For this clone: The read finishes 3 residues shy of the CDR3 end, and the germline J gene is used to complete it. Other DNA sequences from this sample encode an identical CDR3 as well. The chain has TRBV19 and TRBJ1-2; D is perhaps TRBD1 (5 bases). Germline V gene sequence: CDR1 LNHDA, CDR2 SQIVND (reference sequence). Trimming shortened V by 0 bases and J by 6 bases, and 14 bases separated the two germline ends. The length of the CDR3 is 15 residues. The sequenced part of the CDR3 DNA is TGTGCCAGTAGTATAGATCGGCAGGGTGAAAATGGC. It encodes CASSIDRQGENG. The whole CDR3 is CASSIDRQGENGYTF.